These 29 T cell receptor beta chains came from one sample sequenced in a study of human T cells and chemical hapten exposure. Stated treatment: therapeutic diphenylcyclopropenone sensitization with weekly scalp DPC. Attachment of unique molecular identifiers to individual cDNA molecules was performed in the library. TCRdb recomputed calls from the reads with MiXCR, one row per CDR3 protein. The sample yields approximately 2,500 distinct CDR3 sequences, roughly 50% seen once. The source was whole blood, collected before DPC sensitization or 2, 6, or about 24 weeks after (not recorded which). The receptors here all came from an adult with alopecia areata. Some clones in this sample may be carry-over from other donors' samples. This table probably holds off-target reads from a library built for another chain.

This clonotype has only a few counts. The genes are TRBV18 and TRBJ2-4; TRBD1 or TRBD2 may be the D gene (5 bases each). CDR3 size: 14 residues. V was trimmed by 5 bases and J by 0 bases, leaving 8 bases between them. CDR1 is KGHSH, CDR2 LQKENI, per germline. The CDR3 protein is CASSEGIAKNIQYF. CDR3 in DNA: TGTGCCAGCTCAGAGGGGATAGCCAAAAACATTCAGTACTTC.

This chain's CDR3 is CASTGTGLNEQFF. The CDR3 bases are TGTGCCAGTACCGGGACAGGGCTAAATGAGCAGTTCTTC. The rearrangement uses TRBV6-1 and TRBJ2-1; 9 nucleotides agree with TRBD1. The germline V gene encodes CDR1 MNHNS and CDR2 SASEGT. This CDR3 spans 13 amino acids. V gave up 9 bases and J gave up 7 bases; unmatched junction bases: 7.

This chain connects TRBV4-2 to TRBJ2-1; TRBD2 matches 16 bases. Germline CDR1 and CDR2: LGHNA and YNFKEQ. Trimming removed 1 base from V and 4 bases from J; junction bases left unmatched: 4. The CDR3 contains 18 residues. As DNA, the CDR3 is TGTGCCAGCAGCCAAGCCCCGGGACTAGCGGGAGGGTACAATGAGCAGTTCTTC. This translates into CASSQAPGLAGGYNEQFF.

The rearrangement joins TRBV18 to TRBJ2-7; D is uncertain. Germline-derived CDR1 and CDR2 are KGHSH and LQKENI. The germline V and J ends were trimmed by 2 bases and 2 bases, with 13 bases remaining between them. The CDR3 runs to 15 residues. The CDR3 nucleotides read TGTGCCAGCTCACCAAAAAGGATAGGGACCTACGAGCAGTACTTC. It codes for CASSPKRIGTYEQYF.

This rearrangement joins TRBV6-6 to TRBJ2-6; 8 nucleotides align to TRBD1. In germline, CDR1 is MNHNY, CDR2 SVGAGI (reference sequence). V was clipped by 6 bases and J by 2 bases; unmatched bases: 0. The CDR3 consists of 14 residues. DNA of the CDR3: TGTGCCAGCAGGACAGGGGCTGGGGCCAACGTCCTGACTTTC. It translates to CASRTGAGANVLTF.

This sequence joins TRBV24-1 and TRBJ2-3; the D is unclear. The CDR3 contains 15 residues. The germline gives CDR1 KGHDR, CDR2 SFDVKD. V lost 1 base and J lost 2, with 9 bases in between. CDR3 nucleotide sequence: TGTGCCACCAGTGATTTAAACGGAGTCACAGATACGCAGTATTTT. Its translation is CATSDLNGVTDTQYF.

The rearrangement joins TRBV20-1 to TRBJ2-5, with D perhaps matching TRBD2 (5 bases). Germline V lookup: CDR1 DFQATT, CDR2 SNEGSKA (reference sequence). The CDR3 runs to 11 residues. Trimming stripped 3 bases from V and 12 bases from J, with 14 bases between. CDR3 sequence reads: CSARSGAPEYF. The CDR3 DNA reads as TGCAGTGCTAGGAGCGGCGCCCCTGAGTACTTC.

This clonotype has only a few counts. V usage is TRBV11-2 and J usage is TRBJ2-1, with 10 bases aligning to TRBD2. This CDR3 has 16 amino acids. V lost 0 bases to trimming and J lost 9 bases; unmatched junction nucleotides: 8. Looked up from germline, CDR1 is SGHAT and CDR2 is FQNNGV. CDR3 sequence: CASSLERALAGVEQFF. CDR3 DNA: TGTGCCAGCAGCTTAGAGAGGGCGCTAGCGGGAGTTGAGCAGTTCTTC.

The V and J genes are TRBV29-1 and TRBJ2-3; D might be TRBD1 or TRBD2, each matching 5 bases. This CDR3 has 12 amino acids. V was cut by 3 bases and J by 6 bases, with 10 bases left in between. In germline, CDR1 is SQVTM, CDR2 ANQGSEA. DNA of the CDR3: TGCAGCGTTGAGCTAGGGACGGATACGCAGTATTTT. It translates to CSVELGTDTQYF.

This chain connects TRBV20-1 to TRBJ2-2, with D tentatively TRBD2 (6 bases). The CDR3 sequence is 14 residues long. CDR1 is DFQATT and CDR2 is SNEGSKA in the germline V gene (reference sequence). Trimming pared 6 bases from V and 3 bases from J, leaving 14 bases between. The CDR3 nucleotides are TGCAGTGCCCCACGACTAGGCGACACCGGGGAGCTGTTTTTT. Translation: CSAPRLGDTGELFF.

This chain links TRBV5-1 with TRBJ2-1; D gene unclear. Germline V gene lookup returns CDR1 SGHRS and CDR2 YFSETQ. This CDR3 spans 14 amino acids. The ends were cut back, 4 bases at V and 4 bases at J, with 12 bases in the middle. CDR3 amino acids: CASSPDPKYNEQFF. CDR3 nucleotides: TGCGCCAGCAGCCCCGACCCGAAGTACAATGAGCAGTTCTTC.

The chain couples TRBV10-3 to TRBJ2-1, with 7 bases that match TRBD2. Germline V gene lookup returns CDR1 ENHRY and CDR2 SYGVKD. Trimming cost V 3 bases and J 4 bases; bases outside gene matches: 6. The CDR3 consists of 15 residues. This CDR3 reads CAISDPSGVYNEQFF. In DNA, the CDR3 is TGTGCCATCAGTGACCCTAGCGGAGTATACAATGAGCAGTTCTTC.

This clonotype was found a few times. The chain couples TRBV14 to TRBJ2-7; D unclear. This CDR3 is 14 amino acids long. The V gene lost 1 base and the J gene lost 6 bases, with 13 bases spanning the gap. Germline CDR1 SGHDN, CDR2 FVKESK. Written as DNA, the CDR3 is TGTGCCAGCAGCCAAGGTCTAAACCGCGCCGAGCAGTACTTC. Its protein product is CASSQGLNRAEQYF.

The chain couples TRBV11-2 to TRBJ2-5, with a possible D match to TRBD2 (6 bases). The CDR3 totals 15 residues. Per germline, CDR1 SGHAT and CDR2 FQNNGV. V lost 4 bases and J lost 0, with 12 bases in between. CDR3 sequence: CASSWGDRYQETQYF. The CDR3 DNA reads TGTGCCAGCAGCTGGGGGGACCGCTACCAAGAGACCCAGTACTTC. The variable domain in full, with the rest retrieved from reference TRBV11-2 and TRBJ2-5, is EAGVAQSPRYKIIEKRQSVAFWCNPISGHATLYWYQQILGQGPKLLIQFQNNGVVDDSQLPKDRFSAERLKGVDSTLKIQPAKLEDSAVYLCASSWGDRYQETQYFGPGTRLLVL.

This sequence joins TRBV20-1 and TRBJ2-5; TRBD2 matches 8 bases. This CDR3 is built from 16 residues. Unmatched junction bases numbered 12, after V lost 3 bases and J lost 3 bases. Germline V gene lookup returns CDR1 DFQATT and CDR2 SNEGSKA (reference sequence). This CDR3 reads CSASHTTSVTKETQYF. CDR3 sequence (DNA): TGCAGTGCTAGCCATACGACTAGCGTAACGAAAGAGACCCAGTACTTC.

The sample holds a few counts of this clonotype. The chain employs TRBV7-6 and TRBJ2-1; a weak D match, TRBD2 (6 bases). V dropped 5 bases and J dropped 4 bases, with 21 bases sitting between them. The CDR3 has 17 residues. Germline V gives CDR1 SGHVS, CDR2 FNYEAQ. The CDR3 coding sequence is TGTGCCAGCAGCCAAACCCCCGTACCTAGCGCGTACAATGAGCAGTTCTTC. It encodes CASSQTPVPSAYNEQFF.

This clonotype was seen more than once but under ten times. The chain employs TRBV27 and TRBJ2-7; weak D call: TRBD2 (6 bases). Trimming shortened V by 4 bases and J by 7 bases, and 17 bases separated the two germline ends. The CDR3 spans 14 residues. CDR1 is MNHEY, CDR2 SMNVEV, per germline (reference sequence). The CDR3, as DNA: TGTGCCAGCAGTTCACTTGGGCCGGGGAGGGAGCAGTACTTC. It translates to CASSSLGPGREQYF.

This clonotype was counted a few times. As DNA, the CDR3 is TGTGCCAGTAGTGCGACGGGGGGTCGCAATGAGCAGTTCTTC. Protein: CASSATGGRNEQFF. The chain uses TRBV19 and TRBJ2-1, with 7 nucleotides matching TRBD2. Germline V gives CDR1 LNHDA, CDR2 SQIVND (reference sequence). J was trimmed by 6 bases and V by 5 bases; bases with no gene match: 7. CDR3 length: 14 amino acids. Using reference TRBV19 and TRBJ2-1 for the parts outside the CDR3, the full variable domain is DGGITQSPKYLFRKEGQNVTLSCEQNLNHDAMYWYRQDPGQGLRLIYYSQIVNDFQKGDIAEGYSVSREKKESFPLTVTSAQKNPTAFYLCASSATGGRNEQFFGPGTRLTVL.

The chain links TRBV6-5 to TRBJ2-1; 12 bases align to TRBD2. CDR1 MNHEY and CDR2 SVGAGI come from the germline V gene. V was pared by 5 bases and J by 10 bases, with 12 bases of the junction left unmatched. CDR3 size: 16 residues. The CDR3 spells CASSPIGLAGTREQFF. CDR3 bases: TGTGCCAGCAGTCCCATCGGACTAGCGGGAACGCGGGAGCAGTTCTTC.

This clonotype was observed a handful of times. The rearrangement links TRBV29-1 to TRBJ2-5; D gene unclear. The CDR3 loop spans 11 amino acids. Germline values: CDR1 SQVTM, CDR2 ANQGSEA. V was shortened by 7 bases and J by 0 bases, with 6 bases between the two germline ends. CDR3 residues: CSGDYQETQYF. In DNA, the CDR3 is TGCAGCGGTGATTACCAAGAGACCCAGTACTTC.

The CDR3: CASSLVTGGLQETQYF. The CDR3 DNA follows: TGTGCCAGCAGCTTAGTAACAGGGGGACTCCAAGAGACCCAGTACTTC. The chain carries TRBV7-8 and TRBJ2-5, with 8 nucleotides matching TRBD1. Germline V gene sequence: CDR1 SGHVS, CDR2 FQNEAQ. The CDR3 extends over 16 amino acids. Trimming took 1 base from V and 1 from J; bases not matched to a gene: 5.

V and J are TRBV20-1 and TRBJ2-7; 10 positions agree with TRBD2. Per the germline V gene, CDR1 is DFQATT and CDR2 is SNEGSKA (reference sequence). J lost 2 bases, V lost 1 base, and 2 bases had no gene match. This CDR3 spans 14 amino acids. CDR3 DNA sequence: TGCAGTGCTAGAGTACTAGCGGGAACCTACGAGCAGTACTTC. It codes for CSARVLAGTYEQYF.

CDR3 residues: CATSRDGGLAYEQYF. The CDR3 DNA reads TGTGCCACCAGCAGAGATGGAGGACTAGCCTACGAGCAGTACTTC. The chain carries TRBV15 and TRBJ2-7; 7 nucleotides match TRBD2. The CDR3 is 15 residues long. Trimming removed 0 bases from V and 2 bases from J; junction bases left unmatched: 4. Per the germline V gene, CDR1 is LNHNV and CDR2 is YYDKDF (reference sequence).

This clonotype has more than one count but fewer than ten. The chain has TRBV25-1 and TRBJ2-7; 7 nucleotides line up with TRBD2. Unmatched junction bases numbered 10, after V lost 6 bases and J lost 5 bases. The CDR3 is made up of 14 amino acids. Germline values: CDR1 MGHDK, CDR2 SYGVNS. As DNA, the CDR3 is TGTGCCAGCAGGGGAAAGCGGGATTTGAACGAGCAGTACTTC. Its translation is CASRGKRDLNEQYF.

The chain carries TRBV29-1 and TRBJ1-1; 7 bases are a match to TRBD1. CDR1 and CDR2 from the germline V gene are SQVTM and ANQGSEA. The CDR3 consists of 14 residues. V lost 3 bases and J lost 7; bases outside the gene matches: 11. The CDR3 nucleotides read TGCAGCGTTGAGCCCCCCCGGACAGGCCTTGAAGCTTTCTTT. It encodes CSVEPPRTGLEAFF.

As DNA, the CDR3 is TGCAGCGTTGTTTTCAGCCCGAATGAAAAACTGTTTTTT. Translated: CSVVFSPNEKLFF. The V gene is TRBV29-1, the J gene TRBJ1-4; no firm D call. V lost 4 bases, J lost 5 bases, and 11 bases lay in between. CDR3 length: 13 residues. Germline V lookup: CDR1 SQVTM, CDR2 ANQGSEA.

The rearrangement joins TRBV12-3 or TRBV12-4 to TRBJ2-7; 9 bases are a match to TRBD2. The CDR3 loop spans 16 amino acids. V shed 1 base, J shed 0 bases, and the junction held 4 bases outside the gene matches. CDR3 sequence reads: CASSLGLAGYSYEQYF. In DNA, the CDR3 is TGTGCCAGCAGTTTAGGTCTAGCGGGATACTCCTACGAGCAGTACTTC.

Here the CDR3 reads CSVDSGKRQFF. The CDR3 DNA reads TGCAGCGTTGATTCCGGAAAAAGGCAGTTCTTC. The chain recombines TRBV29-1 with TRBJ2-1; D call uncertain. The CDR3 consists of 11 residues. Germline-derived CDR1 and CDR2 are SQVTM and ANQGSEA. Trimming took 3 bases from V and 12 from J, leaving 12 bases between them.

V and J are TRBV25-1 and TRBJ2-2; 10 bases line up with TRBD2. Germline V lookup: CDR1 MGHDK, CDR2 SYGVNS. The CDR3 loop spans 18 amino acids. The V gene end was trimmed by 5 bases and the J gene end by 6 bases; junction bases not matched to a gene: 15. The CDR3 sequence is CASSLDRAGLAGAGELFF. Written as DNA, the CDR3 is TGTGCCAGCAGTCTAGACAGGGCCGGGCTAGCGGGAGCCGGGGAGCTGTTTTTT.